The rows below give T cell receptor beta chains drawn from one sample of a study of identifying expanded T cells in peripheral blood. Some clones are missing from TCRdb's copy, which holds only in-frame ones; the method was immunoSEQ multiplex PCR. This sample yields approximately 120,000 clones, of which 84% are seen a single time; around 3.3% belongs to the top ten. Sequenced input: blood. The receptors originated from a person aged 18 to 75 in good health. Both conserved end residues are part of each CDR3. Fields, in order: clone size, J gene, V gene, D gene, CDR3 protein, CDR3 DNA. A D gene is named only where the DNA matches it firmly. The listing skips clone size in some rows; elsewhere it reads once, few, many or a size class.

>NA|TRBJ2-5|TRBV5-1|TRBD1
CASSVGTAEQETQYF
TGCGCCAGCAGCGTCGGGACAGCGGAGCAAGAGACCCAGTACTTC
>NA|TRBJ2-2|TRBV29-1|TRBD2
CSVVLAGSGELFF
TGCAGCGTTGTACTAGCGGGGTCCGGGGAGCTGTTTTTT
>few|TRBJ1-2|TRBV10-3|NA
CAISDEVGYTF
TGTGCCATCAGTGATGAGGTTGGCTACACCTTC
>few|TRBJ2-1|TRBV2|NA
CASSPEIYNEQFF
TGTGCCAGCAGTCCGGAAATCTACAATGAGCAGTTCTTC
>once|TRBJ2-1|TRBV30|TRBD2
CAWSLTSFDEQFF
TGTGCCTGGAGCTTGACTAGCTTCGATGAGCAGTTCTTC
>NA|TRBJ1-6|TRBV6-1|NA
CASSEFGPPGGSPLHF
TGTGCCAGCAGTGAGTTCGGACCTCCCGGTGGATCACCCCTCCACTTT
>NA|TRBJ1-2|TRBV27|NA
CASSLRGMGGYTF
TGTGCCAGCAGTTTACGGGGGATGGGTGGCTACACCTTC
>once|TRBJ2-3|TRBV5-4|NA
CASSATVRSTDTQYF
TGTGCCAGCAGCGCGACGGTTCGGTCGACAGATACGCAGTATTTT
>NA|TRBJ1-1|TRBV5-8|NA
CASSWVPGSEAFF
TGTGCCAGCAGCTGGGTCCCGGGTAGTGAAGCTTTCTTT
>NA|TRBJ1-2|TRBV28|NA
CASSLPRLGHNGYTF
TGTGCCAGCAGTTTACCCAGACTGGGACATAATGGCTACACCTTC
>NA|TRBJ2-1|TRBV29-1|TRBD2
CSVEGGGSYNEQFF
TGCAGCGTTGAAGGCGGGGGCTCCTACAATGAGCAGTTCTTC
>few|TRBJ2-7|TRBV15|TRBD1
CATSAGQGRTHEQYF
TGTGCCACCAGCGCCGGACAGGGAAGAACCCACGAGCAGTACTTC
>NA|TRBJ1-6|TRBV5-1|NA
CASSLGSGRNSPLHF
TGCGCCAGCAGCTTGGGGTCGGGGAGAAATTCACCCCTCCACTTT
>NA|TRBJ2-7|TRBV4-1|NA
CASSNPSRGAAGYEQYF
TGCGCCAGCAGCAACCCCTCACGGGGGGCCGCCGGGTACGAGCAGTACTTC
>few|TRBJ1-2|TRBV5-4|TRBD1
CASSRGTDPNGYTF
TGTGCCAGCAGCAGGGGGACAGATCCAAATGGCTACACCTTC
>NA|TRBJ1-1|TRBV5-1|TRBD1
CASSVTGARPQMNTEAFF
TGCGCCAGCAGCGTGACAGGGGCGCGACCCCAAATGAACACTGAAGCTTTCTTT
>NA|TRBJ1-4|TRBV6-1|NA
CASSVGAGATNEKLFF
TGTGCCAGCAGTGTCGGGGCGGGGGCAACTAATGAAAAACTGTTTTTT
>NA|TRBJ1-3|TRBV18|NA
CASSRRGIEAGNTIYF
TGTGCCAGCTCACGGCGGGGGATTGAGGCTGGAAACACCATATATTTT
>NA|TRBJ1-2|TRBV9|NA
CASSRGGAGNYGYTF
TGTGCCAGCAGCAGAGGGGGGGCTGGAAACTATGGCTACACCTTC
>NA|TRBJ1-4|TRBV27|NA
CASSSRISDNEKLFF
TGTGCCAGCAGTTCTCGTATCTCGGATAATGAAAAACTGTTTTTT
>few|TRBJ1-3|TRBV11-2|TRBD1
CASNPGQGASGNTIYF
TGTGCCAGCAACCCAGGACAGGGGGCATCTGGAAACACCATATATTTT
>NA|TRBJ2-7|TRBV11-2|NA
CASSKGMRGRSYEQYF
TGTGCCAGCAGCAAAGGTATGAGGGGTCGATCCTACGAGCAGTACTTC
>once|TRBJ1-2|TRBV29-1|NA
CSVASYLAYTF
TGCAGCGTTGCTTCCTACTTGGCCTACACCTTC
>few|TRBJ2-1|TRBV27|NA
CASSLKGFSSYNEQFF
TGTGCCAGCAGTTTAAAAGGGTTTAGCTCCTACAATGAGCAGTTCTTC
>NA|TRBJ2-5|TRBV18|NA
CASSRIRDNQETQYF
TGTGCCAGCTCCCGCATCCGGGATAACCAAGAGACCCAGTACTTC